One and the same sample provided the 12 T cell receptor beta chains below, sequenced in a study of radiotherapy plus CTLA-4 blockade in lung cancer. Repertoires were generated with immunoSEQ multiplex PCR, while TCRdb's copy carries only in-frame clones and drops some. Of 75,000 to 100,000 clones in the sample, 82% are singletons; the top ten hold around 3.5%. The starting material was peripheral blood, obtained from a patient treated with radiotherapy plus ipilimumab. Receptors originate from a human donor with non-small cell lung cancer who had a partial response to radiotherapy plus ipilimumab.

This chain joins TRBV9 and TRBJ2-7; D remains ambiguous. Germline V gene data show CDR1 as SGDLS and CDR2 as YYNGEE. V lost 0 bases to trimming and J lost 2 bases, with 9 bases between them. This CDR3 spans 14 amino acids. The CDR3 loop is CASSVGSPAYEQYF. CDR3 DNA: TGTGCCAGCAGCGTAGGATCACCAGCCTACGAGCAGTACTTC.

The chain is built from TRBV27 and TRBJ2-6, with TRBD2 matching over 7 bases. The CDR3 runs 15 residues. Germline V gene sequence: CDR1 MNHEY, CDR2 SMNVEV (reference sequence). Trimming removed 5 bases from V and 2 bases from J; junction bases left unmatched: 3. The CDR3 DNA reads TGTGCCAGCAGTGGGAGGGGAACTGGGGCCAACGTCCTGACTTTC. Protein: CASSGRGTGANVLTF.

The sample holds one count of this clone. V gene TRBV7-2 combines with J gene TRBJ2-1; the D gene is possibly TRBD1 (6 bases). Germline lookup yields CDR1 SGHTA and CDR2 FQGNSA. With 1 base removed from V and 0 bases from J, the gap between germline ends came to 7 bases. The CDR3 has 15 amino acids. The CDR3 coding sequence is TGTGCCAGCAGCTTAGTACAGGGCTCCTACAATGAGCAGTTCTTC. It translates to CASSLVQGSYNEQFF.

This rearrangement joins TRBV7-2 to TRBJ2-5; 9 nucleotides agree with TRBD1. V was clipped by 4 bases and J by 0 bases; unmatched bases: 0. The V gene's germline CDR1 is SGHTA and CDR2 FQGNSA. The CDR3 covers 14 residues. The CDR3 reads CASSWTGDQETQYF. In nucleotides, the CDR3 is TGTGCCAGCAGCTGGACAGGGGACCAAGAGACCCAGTACTTC.

This rearrangement joins TRBV30 to TRBJ2-3, with TRBD2 matching 8 bases. CDR1 and CDR2 from the germline V gene are GTSNPN and SVGIG (reference sequence). The CDR3 sequence is 14 residues long. V shed 2 bases, J shed 6 bases, and the junction held 7 bases outside the gene matches. CDR3 DNA sequence: TGTGCCTGGAGTAGGAGCGGGGGTCGGGATACGCAGTATTTT. Its protein is CAWSRSGGRDTQYF.

In DNA, the CDR3 is TGTGCCAGCAGTCTAACTCCGACCGCGGGGGAGCAGTACTTC. Its protein product is CASSLTPTAGEQYF. This chain connects TRBV27 to TRBJ2-7; D perhaps matches TRBD2 (6 bases). The V end lost 5 bases, the J end lost 7 bases, and 18 bases lay between the germline ends. The CDR3 is 14 residues long. CDR1 MNHEY and CDR2 SMNVEV come from the germline V gene (reference sequence).

The V gene is TRBV5-4, the J gene TRBJ2-5; TRBD2 might be the D (5 bases). Germline values: CDR1 SGHNT, CDR2 YYREEE (reference sequence). The CDR3 is made up of 16 amino acids. V lost 2 bases and J 2 bases, leaving 16 bases between the germline ends. The CDR3: CASSFPGMLGQETQYF. CDR3 in DNA: TGTGCCAGCAGCTTCCCCGGGATGCTGGGGCAAGAGACCCAGTACTTC.

This chain joins TRBV27 and TRBJ1-5, with D uncertain. The germline V gene encodes CDR1 MNHEY and CDR2 SMNVEV (reference sequence). The CDR3 length is 13 residues. Trimming shortened V by 4 bases and J by 3 bases, and 7 bases separated the two germline ends. The DNA of the CDR3 is TGTGCCAGCAGTTACACCTTCAATCAGCCCCAGCATTTT. Protein sequence: CASSYTFNQPQHF.

V gene TRBV5-1 combines with J gene TRBJ2-7; 7 bases agree with TRBD1. Germline CDR1 SGHRS, CDR2 YFSETQ. CDR3 length equals 15 residues. With 4 bases clipped from V and 3 bases from J, the junction kept 10 bases outside the gene matches. Here the CDR3 DNA reads TGCGCCAGCAGCCCATCGACAGGGTCGGGCTACGAGCAGTACTTC. Encoded protein: CASSPSTGSGYEQYF.

The chain couples TRBV9 to TRBJ2-7, with TRBD2 matching 14 bases. Germline V gene sequence: CDR1 SGDLS, CDR2 YYNGEE. With V trimmed by 4 bases and J by 0 bases, 3 bases remained unmatched. This CDR3 comprises 16 residues. CDR3 in DNA: TGTGCCAGCAGCTCTGGGACTAGCGGGAGCTCCTACGAGCAGTACTTC. Amino acids: CASSSGTSGSSYEQYF.

This clone was counted a few times. This sequence joins TRBV27 and TRBJ1-1; D is perhaps TRBD1 (5 bases). Germline-derived CDR1 and CDR2 are MNHEY and SMNVEV (reference sequence). The CDR3 is 15 amino acids. Trimming removed 7 bases at V and 1 base at J, with 16 bases between. The CDR3 region is CASTLTGGSNTEAFF. The CDR3, as DNA: TGTGCCAGCACCCTTACCGGGGGGTCGAACACTGAAGCTTTCTTT.

The rearrangement uses TRBV7-9 and TRBJ2-1; D remains unclear. Trimming cost V 3 bases and J 1 base, with 7 bases left between them. Germline lookup yields CDR1 SEHNR and CDR2 FQNEAQ (reference sequence). This CDR3 is built from 14 residues. CDR3 DNA: TGTGCCAGCAGCTTCCTGCAGTCCTACAATGAGCAGTTCTTC. It encodes CASSFLQSYNEQFF.